This T cell receptor beta chain was sequenced during a study of blood T cell repertoires in COVID-19. About the research overall: Material from acute and convalescent COVID-19 was sourced from the United States, Italy and Spain. PBMCs, B-cell-depleted T cells, or T cells were the source of the cDNA or gDNA that made up the material.

In the authors' methods: The authors estimated nucleated cell counts from reference gene primer amplification. Sequencing was performed with immunoSEQ multiplex PCR; in TCRdb, only in-frame clones are kept and a portion is missing. V, J and clone size were drawn from that table, and D and trimming were deduced from the DNA. The table records over 60,000 clones, approximately 90% of them present only once. Germline V gene sequence: CDR1 GTSNPN, CDR2 SVGIG (reference sequence). CDR3 size: 13 residues. Trimming cost V 0 bases and J 1 base, with 6 bases left between them. The receptor was derived from a man in his 70s with active or convalescent COVID-19. Material for sequencing was peripheral blood. V usage is TRBV30 and J usage is TRBJ1-2, with D unresolved. CDR3 amino acids: CAWSVASNYGYTF. In nucleotides, the CDR3 is TGTGCCTGGAGTGTCGCGAGTAACTATGGCTACACCTTC.